The present T cell receptor beta chain was sequenced within a study of early T cells in non-severe SARS-CoV-2 infection. Study context: Unpaired chains resulted from sequencing bulk RNA of unsorted whole blood. Findings and limits, study-wide: Matching results from VDJdb favored anti-spike CD8 responses, leaving private and CD4 specificities undetected.

This clonotype appeared once. Its antigen is unknown. Attached unique molecular identifiers marked individual cDNA molecules. TCRdb fed the 5' RACE reads into MiXCR, producing one record per CDR3 protein. The profile shows about 48,000 distinct CDR3 sequences, 6.2% of them singletons. This receptor was obtained from an adult who was a healthcare worker with PCR-confirmed SARS-CoV-2 infection or an uninfected control (not recorded which). Sequencing used whole blood, obtained at baseline.

The CDR3 region has the DNA TGTGCCAGCAGCTTACCCTCCGGGGTACGGCAGTATTTT. Translating gives CASSLPSGVRQYF. V and J are TRBV13 and TRBJ2-3; D is possibly TRBD2 (5 bases). V was clipped by 2 bases and J by 11 bases, with 14 bases between them. CDR1 and CDR2 (germline): PRHDT, FYEKMQ (reference sequence). This CDR3 spans 13 amino acids.